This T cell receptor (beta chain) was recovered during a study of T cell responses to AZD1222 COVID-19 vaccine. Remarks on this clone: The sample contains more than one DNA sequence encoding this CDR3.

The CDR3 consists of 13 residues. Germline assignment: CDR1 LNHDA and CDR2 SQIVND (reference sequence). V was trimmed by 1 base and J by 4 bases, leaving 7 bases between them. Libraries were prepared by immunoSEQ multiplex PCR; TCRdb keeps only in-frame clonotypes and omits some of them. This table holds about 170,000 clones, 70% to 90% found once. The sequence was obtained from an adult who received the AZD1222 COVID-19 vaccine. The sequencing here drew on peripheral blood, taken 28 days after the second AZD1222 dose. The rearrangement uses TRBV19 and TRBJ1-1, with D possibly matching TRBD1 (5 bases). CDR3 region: CASSIVGGTEAFF. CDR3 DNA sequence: TGTGCCAGTAGTATAGTGGGGGGCACTGAAGCTTTCTTT.